The TCR beta chain under discussion was sequenced for a study of T cell responses to AZD1222 COVID-19 vaccine. Notes on the study in general: White British donors predominated, females outnumbered males, and clonal diversity was possibly underestimated.

Notes on this clone: What it binds is unknown.

Data came from immunoSEQ multiplex PCR; TCRdb stores just in-frame clones and leaves some out. The sample yields about 120,000 clones, more than 85% seen once. The receptor's source is an adult who received the AZD1222 COVID-19 vaccine. Here the sequenced sample was peripheral blood, taken 28 days after the second AZD1222 dose.

CDR3 amino acids: CASSIGLAGGRGEQFF. CDR3 coding DNA: TGTGCCAGCAGCATCGGACTAGCGGGGGGGCGCGGTGAGCAGTTCTTC. The chain couples TRBV5-4 to TRBJ2-1; 15 bases fit TRBD2. CDR3 length: 16 amino acids. Trimming removed 4 bases from V and 9 bases from J; junction bases left unmatched: 8. Germline CDR1 is SGHNT and CDR2 is YYREEE (reference sequence).